The subject of this entry is one T cell receptor beta chain. What this receptor recognizes is not known. To determine HCMV serostatus, a commercial ELISA kit was used to detect HCMV-specific IgG in serum. Peripheral blood mononuclear cells were isolated from blood by Ficoll density gradient centrifugation. This specimen comes from a study of T cells expressing NK-cell markers (dated by TCRdb to 2019 to 2021). As for the study more broadly: TCR beta-chain repertoires were profiled in sorted CD3+CD56+NKG2C+, CD3+CD56+NKG2C- and CD3+CD56-NKG2C+ T-cell subsets from several donors. Of the eight sequenced donors, seven were found to be HCMV-seropositive and one was found to be HCMV-seronegative. All eight donors whose samples were sequenced were randomly selected healthy volunteers, three of them men and five women. Sequencing of the libraries produced 2 x 150 bp reads on Illumina HiSeq 2000/2500, MiSeq or NextSeq. What the authors observed across the whole study: Whether the expanded NKG2C-expressing T cell clones were specific for HCMV antigens was left unclear. In several donors, the dominant CD3+CD56+NKG2C+ clonotypes were found to rank among the top 10 CD8+ clonotypes and to make up about 1.0-7.0% of CD8+ T cells. Those dominant clonotypes were again the most abundant among CD3+CD56-NKG2C+ cells in a few donors, at about 25-65%.

TCRdb names Illumina HiSeq 2000 as the instrument used. 5'RACE template switching, by which a universal primer site and unique molecular identifiers were added, was used to make TCR beta cDNA libraries. cDNA synthesis was primed from the TCR beta constant segment, followed by two successive PCR amplification steps. In the authors' own workflow: Reads were demultiplexed and grouped by UMI with MIGEC, and clonotypes were assembled and quantified with MiTCR. To remove erroneous sequences, TCR cDNA sequences were retained only when supported by two or more reads. The tcR package was used for downstream repertoire analysis, and clonotypes were matched between fractions using CDR3 nucleotide sequence together with V segment. VDJmatch was used to annotate antigen specificity against VDJdb, with one amino acid substitution in CDR3 permitted. TCRdb reprocessed the reads and assigns one entry to each CDR3 protein sequence, leaving out DNA. TCRdb, not the authors, supplied the V and J calls. The sample table holds about 440,000 distinct CDR3 sequences. Jointly, the top ten make up more than 7% of the sample.

Via the germline V gene (reference sequence), CDR1 is LGHDT and CDR2 YNNKEL. The CDR3, cysteine through phenylalanine, is 17 amino acids long. Nucleotide data are not available. The receptor was derived from a woman aged 18-69 years in good health. The material sequenced was blood T cells: a sorted CD56 or NKG2C T cell subset, CD4+ or CD8+ T cells, or bulk PBMC T cells (not recorded which). This chain is built from TRBV3-1 and TRBJ1-5; the TCRdb D gene call, TRBD1, has no DNA to confirm it. This receptor carries the CDR3 CASSHRQGADGNQPQHF.